This T cell receptor beta chain emerged from a study of blood T cell repertoires in COVID-19. Study in general: Samples came from the United States, Italy and Spain, spanning acute and convalescent COVID-19. PBMCs, B-cell-depleted T cells, or T cells were the source of the cDNA or gDNA that made up the material.

Germline CDR1 is LNHDA and CDR2 is SQIVND (reference sequence). Trimming removed 7 bases at V and 4 bases at J, with 10 bases between. This CDR3 is 13 amino acids long. As processed by the authors: Amplification from reference gene primers served as the basis for estimated nucleated cell counts. Some clones are missing from TCRdb's copy, which holds only in-frame ones; the method was immunoSEQ multiplex PCR. Clonal size and the V and J genes are those of that table, whereas D and trimming came from the DNA. This sample yields around 220,000 clones, of which roughly 90% are seen a single time; roughly 2% belongs to the top ten.

This TCR derives from a woman aged 50 to 60 with acute or convalescent COVID-19. This chain uses TRBV19 with TRBJ2-2; maybe TRBD2 (5 bases). The sample consisted of peripheral blood. The CDR3 coding sequence is TGTGCCAGTACGCGGGCGAGCACCGGGGAGCTGTTTTTT. Protein product: CASTRASTGELFF.